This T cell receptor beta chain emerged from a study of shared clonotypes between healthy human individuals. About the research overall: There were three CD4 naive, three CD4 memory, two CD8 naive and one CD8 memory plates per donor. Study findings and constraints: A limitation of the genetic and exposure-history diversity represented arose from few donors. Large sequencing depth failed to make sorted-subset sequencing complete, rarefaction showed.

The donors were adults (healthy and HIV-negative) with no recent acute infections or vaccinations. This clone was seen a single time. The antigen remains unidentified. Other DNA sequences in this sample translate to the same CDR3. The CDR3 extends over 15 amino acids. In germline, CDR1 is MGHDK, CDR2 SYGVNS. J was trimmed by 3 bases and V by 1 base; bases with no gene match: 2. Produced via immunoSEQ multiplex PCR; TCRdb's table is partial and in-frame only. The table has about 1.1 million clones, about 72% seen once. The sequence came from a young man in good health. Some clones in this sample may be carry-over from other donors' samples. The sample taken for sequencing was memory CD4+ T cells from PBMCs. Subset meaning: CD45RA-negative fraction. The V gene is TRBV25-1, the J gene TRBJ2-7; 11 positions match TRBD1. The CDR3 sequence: CASSEFGTGGYEQYF. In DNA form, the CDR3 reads TGTGCCAGCAGTGAATTTGGGACAGGGGGCTACGAGCAGTACTTC.